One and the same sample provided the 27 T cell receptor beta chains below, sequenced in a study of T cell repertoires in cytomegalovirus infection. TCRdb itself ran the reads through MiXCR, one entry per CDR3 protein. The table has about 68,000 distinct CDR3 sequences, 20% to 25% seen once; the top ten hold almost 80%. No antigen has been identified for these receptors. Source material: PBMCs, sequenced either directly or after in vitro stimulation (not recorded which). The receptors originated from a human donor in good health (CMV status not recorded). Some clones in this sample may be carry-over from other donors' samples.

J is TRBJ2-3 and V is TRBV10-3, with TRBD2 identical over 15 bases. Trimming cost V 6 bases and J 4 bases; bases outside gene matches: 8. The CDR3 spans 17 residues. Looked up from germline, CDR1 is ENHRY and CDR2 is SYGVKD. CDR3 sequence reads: CAISEARTSGRADTQYF. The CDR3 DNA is TGTGCCATCAGCGAAGCCCGGACTAGCGGGAGGGCAGATACGCAGTATTTT.

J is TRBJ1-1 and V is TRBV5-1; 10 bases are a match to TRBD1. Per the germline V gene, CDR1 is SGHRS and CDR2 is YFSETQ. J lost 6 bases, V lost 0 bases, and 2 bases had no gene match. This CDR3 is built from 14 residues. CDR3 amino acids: CASSLEDRGPEAFF. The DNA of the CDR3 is TGCGCCAGCAGCTTGGAAGACAGGGGGCCTGAAGCTTTCTTT. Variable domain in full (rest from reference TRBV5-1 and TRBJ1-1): KAGVTQTPRYLIKTRGQQVTLSCSPISGHRSVSWYQQTPGQGLQFLFEYFSETQRNKGNFPGRFSGRQFSNSRSEMNVSTLELGDSALYLCASSLEDRGPEAFFGQGTRLTVV.

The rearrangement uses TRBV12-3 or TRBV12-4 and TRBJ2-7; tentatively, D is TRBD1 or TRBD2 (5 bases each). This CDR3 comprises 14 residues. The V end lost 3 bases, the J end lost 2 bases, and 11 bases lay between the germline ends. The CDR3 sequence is CASSFDRGPYEQYF. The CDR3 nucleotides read TGTGCCAGCAGTTTTGACCGGGGCCCCTACGAGCAGTACTTC.

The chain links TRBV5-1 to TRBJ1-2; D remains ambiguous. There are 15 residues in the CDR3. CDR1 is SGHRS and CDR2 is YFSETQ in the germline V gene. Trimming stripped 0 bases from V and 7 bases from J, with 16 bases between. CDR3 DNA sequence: TGCGCCAGCAGCTTGGAGGCTCTGGGAAGCATTGGCTACACCTTC. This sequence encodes CASSLEALGSIGYTF.

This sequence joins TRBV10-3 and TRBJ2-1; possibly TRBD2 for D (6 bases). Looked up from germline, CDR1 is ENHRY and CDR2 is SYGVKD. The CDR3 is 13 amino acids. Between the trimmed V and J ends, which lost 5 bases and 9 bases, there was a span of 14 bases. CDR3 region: CAISPTGVVEQFF. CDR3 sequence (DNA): TGTGCCATCAGTCCCACGGGAGTGGTTGAGCAGTTCTTC.

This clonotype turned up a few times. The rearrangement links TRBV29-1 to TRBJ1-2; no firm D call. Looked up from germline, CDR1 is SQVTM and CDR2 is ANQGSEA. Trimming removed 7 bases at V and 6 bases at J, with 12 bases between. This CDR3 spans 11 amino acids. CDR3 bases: TGCAGCGCCTTCGGGGAGAATGGCTACACCTTC. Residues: CSAFGENGYTF.

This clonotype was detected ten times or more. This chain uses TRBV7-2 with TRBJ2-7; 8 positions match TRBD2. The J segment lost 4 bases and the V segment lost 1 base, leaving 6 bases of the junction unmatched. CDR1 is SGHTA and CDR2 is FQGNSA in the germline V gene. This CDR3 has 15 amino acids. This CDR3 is CASSLVAGPGYEQYF. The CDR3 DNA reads TGTGCCAGCAGCTTAGTAGCGGGGCCAGGGTACGAGCAGTACTTC. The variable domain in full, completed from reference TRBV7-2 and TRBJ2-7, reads GAGVSQSPSNKVTEKGKDVELRCDPISGHTALYWYRQSLGQGLEFLIYFQGNSAPDKSGLPSDRFSAERTGGSVSTLTIQRTQQEDSAVYLCASSLVAGPGYEQYFGPGTRLTVT.

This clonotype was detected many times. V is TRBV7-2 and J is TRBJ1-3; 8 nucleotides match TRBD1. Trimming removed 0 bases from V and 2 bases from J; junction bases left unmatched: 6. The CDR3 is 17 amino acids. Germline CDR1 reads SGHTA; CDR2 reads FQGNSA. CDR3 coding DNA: TGTGCCAGCAGCTTAGCTTCGACAGGGGTTGCTGGAAACACCATATATTTT. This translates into CASSLASTGVAGNTIYF.

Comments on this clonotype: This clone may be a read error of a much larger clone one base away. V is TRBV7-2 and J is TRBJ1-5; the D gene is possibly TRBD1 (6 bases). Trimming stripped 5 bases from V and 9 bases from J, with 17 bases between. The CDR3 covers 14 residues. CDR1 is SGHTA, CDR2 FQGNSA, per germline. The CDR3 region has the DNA TGTGCCAGCAGCACCAGGGGAGGAGATCGGCCCCAGCATTTT. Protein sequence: CASSTRGGDRPQHF.

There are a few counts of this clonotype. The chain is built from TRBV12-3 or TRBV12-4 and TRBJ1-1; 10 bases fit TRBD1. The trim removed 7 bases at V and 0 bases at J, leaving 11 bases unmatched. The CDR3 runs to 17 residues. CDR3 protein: CASTPGTGEALNTEAFF. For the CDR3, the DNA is TGTGCCAGCACCCCCGGGACAGGGGAAGCCTTGAACACTGAAGCTTTCTTT.

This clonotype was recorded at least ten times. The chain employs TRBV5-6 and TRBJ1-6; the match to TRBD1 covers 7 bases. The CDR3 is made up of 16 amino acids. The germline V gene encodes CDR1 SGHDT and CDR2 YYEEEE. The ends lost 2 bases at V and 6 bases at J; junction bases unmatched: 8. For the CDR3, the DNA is TGTGCCAGCAGCTTAATCGTCGGGACAGCTAATTCACCCCTCCACTTT. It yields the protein CASSLIVGTANSPLHF.

In nucleotides, the CDR3 is TGTGCCAGCAGTGATGGGAATACGCAGTATTTT. Its translation is CASSDGNTQYF. This chain connects TRBV2 to TRBJ2-3; D is undetermined. Germline CDR1 and CDR2: SNHLY and FYNNEI. The length of the CDR3 is 11 residues. V was cut by 3 bases and J by 7 bases, with 5 bases left in between.

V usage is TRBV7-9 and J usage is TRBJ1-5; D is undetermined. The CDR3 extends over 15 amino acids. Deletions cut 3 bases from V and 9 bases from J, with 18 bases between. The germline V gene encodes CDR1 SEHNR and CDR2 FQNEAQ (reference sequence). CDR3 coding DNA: TGTGCCAGCAGCTTCGCCGGACGTCCGGGGTCGCCCCAGCATTTT. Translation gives CASSFAGRPGSPQHF.

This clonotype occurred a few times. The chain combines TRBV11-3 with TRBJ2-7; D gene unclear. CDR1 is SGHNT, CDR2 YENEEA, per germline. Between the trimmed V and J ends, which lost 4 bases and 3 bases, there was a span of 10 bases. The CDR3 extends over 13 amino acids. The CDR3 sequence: CASSSPGLYEQYV. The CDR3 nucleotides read TGTGCCAGCAGCTCGCCGGGCCTCTACGAGCAGTACGTC.

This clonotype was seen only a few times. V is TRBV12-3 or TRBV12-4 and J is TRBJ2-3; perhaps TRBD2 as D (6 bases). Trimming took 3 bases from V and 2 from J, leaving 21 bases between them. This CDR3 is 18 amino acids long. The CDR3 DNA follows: TGTGCCAGCAGTTTCCGACAACTTGGGGGGATAAACACAGATACGCAGTATTTT. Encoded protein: CASSFRQLGGINTDTQYF.

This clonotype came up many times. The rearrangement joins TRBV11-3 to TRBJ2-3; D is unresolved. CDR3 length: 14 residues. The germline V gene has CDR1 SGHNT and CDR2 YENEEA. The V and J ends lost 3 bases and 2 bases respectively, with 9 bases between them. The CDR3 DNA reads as TGTGCCAGCAGCTTTGGACGAATCACAGATACGCAGTATTTT. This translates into CASSFGRITDTQYF.

The CDR3 region has the DNA TGTGCCAGCAGCGTACAGACGGCTAGCAGTGAGCAGTTCTTC. Translated: CASSVQTASSEQFF. The chain has TRBV9 and TRBJ2-1; maybe TRBD2 (5 bases). CDR1 is SGDLS and CDR2 is YYNGEE in the germline V gene. V was pared by 1 base and J by 9 bases, with 14 bases between. This CDR3 is 14 amino acids long.

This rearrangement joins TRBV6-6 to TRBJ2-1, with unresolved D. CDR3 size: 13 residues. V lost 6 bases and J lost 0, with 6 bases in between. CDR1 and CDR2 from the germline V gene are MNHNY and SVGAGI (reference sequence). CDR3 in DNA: TGTGCCAGCAGGGTGAGCTCCTACAATGAGCAGTTCTTC. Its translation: CASRVSSYNEQFF.

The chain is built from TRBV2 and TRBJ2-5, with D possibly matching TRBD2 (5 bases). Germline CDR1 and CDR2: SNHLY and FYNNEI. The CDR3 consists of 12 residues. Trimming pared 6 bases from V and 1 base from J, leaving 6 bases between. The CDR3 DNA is TGTGCCAGCAGGAGGGTCCAAGAGACCCAGTACTTC. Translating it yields CASRRVQETQYF.

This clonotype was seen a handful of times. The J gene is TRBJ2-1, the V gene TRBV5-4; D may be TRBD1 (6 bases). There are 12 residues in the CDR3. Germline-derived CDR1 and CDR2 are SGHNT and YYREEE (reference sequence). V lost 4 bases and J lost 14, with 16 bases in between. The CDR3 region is CASSPNRDRKFF. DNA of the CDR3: TGTGCCAGCAGCCCCAACAGGGATCGAAAGTTCTTC.

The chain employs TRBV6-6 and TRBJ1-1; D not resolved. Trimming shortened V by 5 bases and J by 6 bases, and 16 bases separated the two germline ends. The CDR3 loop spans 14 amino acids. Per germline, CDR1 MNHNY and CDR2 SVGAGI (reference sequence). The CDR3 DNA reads TGTGCCAGCAGTCGATCAGCGGGCAGTGCTGAAGCTTTCTTT. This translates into CASSRSAGSAEAFF.

In nucleotides, the CDR3 is TGTGCCAGTAGCTTGACAGGTCGGTTTTCGGGACTGTTTTTT. It codes for CASSLTGRFSGLFF. The V and J genes are TRBV19 and TRBJ1-4; tentative D call: TRBD1 (6 bases). Between the trimmed V and J ends, which lost 6 bases and 13 bases, there was a span of 21 bases. The CDR3 is 14 residues long. Germline CDR1 reads LNHDA; CDR2 reads SQIVND (reference sequence).

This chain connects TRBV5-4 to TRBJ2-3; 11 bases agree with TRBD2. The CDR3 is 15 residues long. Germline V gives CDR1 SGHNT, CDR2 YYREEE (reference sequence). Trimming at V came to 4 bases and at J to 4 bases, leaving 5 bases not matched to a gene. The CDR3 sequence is CASSPTSGSPDTQYF. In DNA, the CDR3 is TGTGCCAGCAGCCCCACTAGCGGGAGCCCAGATACGCAGTATTTT.

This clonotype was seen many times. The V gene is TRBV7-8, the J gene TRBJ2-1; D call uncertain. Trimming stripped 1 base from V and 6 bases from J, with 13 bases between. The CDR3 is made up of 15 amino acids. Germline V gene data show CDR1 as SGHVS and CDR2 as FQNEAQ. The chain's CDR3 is CASSLGTPGLNEQFF. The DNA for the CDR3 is TGTGCCAGCAGCTTAGGGACCCCCGGGCTCAATGAGCAGTTCTTC.

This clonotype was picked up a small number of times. The CDR3 DNA sequence: TGTGCCAGCAGCCTAGTTTTGGCGGGAAGGAATGAGCAGTTCTTC. Its protein is CASSLVLAGRNEQFF. The chain uses TRBV7-3 and TRBJ2-1; TRBD2 is a possible D gene (6 bases). This CDR3 has 15 residues. Per the germline V gene, CDR1 is SGHTA and CDR2 is FQGTGA. Deletions cut 5 bases from V and 7 bases from J, with 18 bases between.

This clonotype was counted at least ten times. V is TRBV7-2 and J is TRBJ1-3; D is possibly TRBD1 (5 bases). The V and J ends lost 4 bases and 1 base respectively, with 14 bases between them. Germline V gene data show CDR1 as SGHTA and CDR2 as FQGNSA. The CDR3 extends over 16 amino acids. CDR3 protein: CASSWMRGDSGNTIYF. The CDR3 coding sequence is TGTGCCAGCAGCTGGATGAGAGGGGATTCTGGAAACACCATATATTTT. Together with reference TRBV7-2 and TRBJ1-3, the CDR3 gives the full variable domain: GAGVSQSPSNKVTEKGKDVELRCDPISGHTALYWYRQSLGQGLEFLIYFQGNSAPDKSGLPSDRFSAERTGGSVSTLTIQRTQQEDSAVYLCASSWMRGDSGNTIYFGEGSWLTVV.

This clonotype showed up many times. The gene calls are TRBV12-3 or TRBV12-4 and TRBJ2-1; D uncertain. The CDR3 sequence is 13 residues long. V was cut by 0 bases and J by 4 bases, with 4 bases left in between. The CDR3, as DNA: TGTGCCAGCAGTTTAGCTTGTTACAATGAGCAGTTCTTC. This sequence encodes CASSLACYNEQFF.